The 30 T cell receptor beta chains below were found in one sample sequenced in a study of T cell clonality in common variable immunodeficiency. Libraries were prepared by immunoSEQ multiplex PCR; TCRdb keeps only in-frame clonotypes and omits some of them. This sample shows roughly 34,000 clones and no singletons; about 1% rests with the ten largest. The sequencing sample was made of peripheral blood mononuclear cells. The origin of the receptors is a person aged 18 to 70 in good health.

This clone was detected many times. The missing CDR3 end, 3 residues past where the read stops, is filled in from the germline J gene. The rearrangement uses TRBV9 and TRBJ1-2; the match to TRBD1 covers 7 bases. Germline-derived CDR1 and CDR2 are SGDLS and YYNGEE. This CDR3 is 16 amino acids long. The chain's CDR3 is CASTLGTVGSFWGYTF. CDR3 bases read: TGTGCCAGCACTCTCGGGACAGTCGGATCGTTTTGGGGC. Using reference TRBV9 and TRBJ1-2 for the parts outside the CDR3, the full variable domain is DSGVTQTPKHLITATGQRVTLRCSPRSGDLSVYWYQQSLDQGLQFLIQYYNGEERAKGNILERFSAQQFPDLHSELNLSSLELGDSALYFCASTLGTVGSFWGYTFGSGTRLTVV.

This clone was seen many times. The CDR3 end falls 3 residues outside the read, so it is completed with the germline J gene. The chain recombines TRBV18 with TRBJ1-2, with 8 bases that match TRBD1. The J segment lost 2 bases and the V segment lost 2 bases, leaving 13 bases of the junction unmatched. Germline V gene data show CDR1 as KGHSH and CDR2 as LQKENI. The CDR3 is 18 residues long. Partial CDR3 DNA: TGTGCCAGCTCACCATTCCCATTTACGGACAGGGAGAACTATGGC. Protein sequence: CASSPFPFTDRENYG. The whole CDR3 protein reads CASSPFPFTDRENYGYTF.

The sample holds many counts of this clone. The CDR3 goes on 3 residues after the read ends, and that part is filled in from the germline J gene. The chain uses TRBV7-9 and TRBJ1-1; no definite D call. V was shortened by 5 bases and J by 3 bases, with 10 bases between the two germline ends. Germline V gives CDR1 SEHNR, CDR2 FQNEAQ (reference sequence). CDR3 length: 13 amino acids. The CDR3: CASSPLLYTEAFF. The covered CDR3 bases are TGTGCCAGCAGCCCCCTTTTATACACTGAA.

This clone was counted ten times or more. The read is 3 residues too short to cover the CDR3 end, so that end is filled in from the germline J gene. The V and J genes are TRBV10-3 and TRBJ2-1, with 7 bases aligning to TRBD1. Unmatched junction bases numbered 6, after V lost 2 bases and J lost 5 bases. The CDR3 sequence is 15 residues long. The germline V gene has CDR1 ENHRY and CDR2 SYGVKD. The covered CDR3 bases are TGTGCCATCAGTGAGAGAAGACAGGGAAACAATGAG. This sequence encodes CAISERRQGNNE. The CDR3 reads in full as CAISERRQGNNEQFF.

This clone was recorded many times. Read data end 3 residues before the CDR3 end; the end is taken from the germline J gene. The chain carries TRBV24-1 and TRBJ2-1, with 10 bases that match TRBD2. Looked up from germline, CDR1 is KGHDR and CDR2 is SFDVKD. This CDR3 comprises 15 residues. The trim removed 4 bases at V and 9 bases at J, leaving 8 bases unmatched. The CDR3 region is CATSDSGLAAGEQFF. CDR3 DNA (partial): TGTGCCACCAGTGACTCCGGACTAGCGGCTGGTGAG.

This clone was counted many times. The CDR3 extends 3 residues past the end of the read, so its final part is completed from the germline J gene. The rearrangement links TRBV6-1 to TRBJ2-7; maybe TRBD2 (5 bases). Germline CDR1 MNHNS, CDR2 SASEGT. This CDR3 comprises 14 residues. Trimming pared 2 bases from V and 5 bases from J, leaving 13 bases between. The covered CDR3 bases are TGTGCCAGCAGTGAACGGGGTGGGGTTAACGAG. Encoded protein: CASSERGGVNE. The full CDR3 protein is CASSERGGVNEQYF.

This clone has at least ten counts. The sequenced part of the CDR3 DNA is TGCGCCAGCAGAGAAACAAATACCATGAACACTGAA. It codes for CASRETNTMNTE. Given in full, the CDR3 is CASRETNTMNTEAFF. The chain has TRBV5-1 and TRBJ1-1; D unresolved. The CDR3 extends 3 residues past the end of the read, so its final part is completed from the germline J gene. In germline, CDR1 is SGHRS, CDR2 YFSETQ. The CDR3 runs to 15 residues. V shed 5 bases and J shed 0 bases, with 14 bases lying between them. Together with reference TRBV5-1 and TRBJ1-1, the CDR3 gives the full variable domain: KAGVTQTPRYLIKTRGQQVTLSCSPISGHRSVSWYQQTPGQGLQFLFEYFSETQRNKGNFPGRFSGRQFSNSRSEMNVSTLELGDSALYLCASRETNTMNTEAFFGQGTRLTVV.

This clone has at least ten counts. The read stops 3 residues short of the end of the CDR3; the missing end is completed from the germline J gene. The chain combines TRBV4-2 with TRBJ2-7; 8 bases align to TRBD2. Looked up from germline, CDR1 is LGHNA and CDR2 is YNFKEQ. The CDR3 loop spans 17 amino acids. V shed 3 bases, J shed 2 bases, and the junction held 12 bases outside the gene matches. The CDR3 DNA, read in part, is TGTGCCAGCAGCCAGAGCGGGGGAAACGGGAGGGCCTACGAG. As protein: CASSQSGGNGRAYE. The full CDR3 protein reads CASSQSGGNGRAYEQYF.

This clone was observed at least ten times. The read is 3 residues too short to cover the CDR3 end, so that end is filled in from the germline J gene. This chain links TRBV6-1 with TRBJ2-7; a possible D gene is TRBD1 (5 bases). The CDR3 has 13 amino acids. Germline lookup yields CDR1 MNHNS and CDR2 SASEGT. Trimming left V 3 bases short and J 3 bases short, with 9 bases between. This chain's CDR3 is CASSEGPYYEQYF. CDR3 DNA, as far as it was read: TGTGCCAGCAGTGAGGGGCCCTACTACGAG.

This clone was seen at least ten times. At one end, the junction sequence differs from germline, possibly due to a read error. The CDR3 end falls 3 residues outside the read, so it is completed with the germline J gene. The chain is built from TRBV20-1 and TRBJ2-3, with TRBD2 matching over 9 bases. Germline loops: CDR1 DFQATT, CDR2 SNEGSKA (reference sequence). The CDR3 is made up of 14 amino acids. CDR3 DNA, as far as it was read: TGCAGTGCTAGAAGTAGCGGGAGCATAGATACG. Amino acid sequence: CSARSSGSIDT. The entire CDR3 protein reads CSARSSGSIDTQYF.

The sample holds many counts of this clone. The sequenced fragment ends 3 residues before the CDR3 boundary, so the rest is inferred from the germline J gene. The V call is TRBV20-1, the J call TRBJ2-7, with 7 positions matching TRBD2. CDR3 size: 14 residues. Per germline, CDR1 DFQATT and CDR2 SNEGSKA (reference sequence). Trimming cost V 3 bases and J 2 bases; bases outside gene matches: 7. CDR3 DNA, as far as it was read: TGCAGTGCTAGTGGGCGCGGGGGAACCTACGAG. It is translated as CSASGRGGTYE. In full, the CDR3 is CSASGRGGTYEQYF.

This clone was recorded many times. The read terminates 3 residues before the CDR3 end, so the remaining end is supplied by the germline J gene. This sequence joins TRBV12-3 or TRBV12-4 and TRBJ2-2, with TRBD1 identical over 9 bases. CDR3 length: 16 residues. Trimming removed 5 bases from V and 2 bases from J; junction bases left unmatched: 6. CDR3 DNA, as far as it was read: TGTGCCAGCAGTAAGCCGGGACAGGGTAACACCGGGGAG. This sequence encodes CASSKPGQGNTGE. The CDR3 reads in full as CASSKPGQGNTGELFF.

There are many counts of this clone. The read finishes 3 residues shy of the CDR3 end, and the germline J gene is used to complete it. The chain joins TRBV20-1 to TRBJ2-7; 13 positions match TRBD2. The V gene's germline CDR1 is DFQATT and CDR2 SNEGSKA (reference sequence). The CDR3 has 16 residues. The V gene end was trimmed by 3 bases and the J gene end by 4 bases; junction bases not matched to a gene: 9. CDR3 DNA, as far as it was read: TGCAGTGCTAGCCACGGACTAGCGGGGGAGGGTTACGAG. Translating gives CSASHGLAGEGYE. The entire CDR3 reads CSASHGLAGEGYEQYF.

Many counts were recorded for this clone. The read finishes 3 residues shy of the CDR3 end, and the germline J gene is used to complete it. The chain has TRBV27 and TRBJ1-4; TRBD1 might be the D (6 bases). The CDR3 sequence is 14 residues long. The germline CDR1 and CDR2 sequences are MNHEY and SMNVEV (reference sequence). V gave up 3 bases and J gave up 8 bases, with 13 bases separating them. CDR3 DNA (partial): TGTGCCAGCAGTTTTCGGGGGGGCGGAGAAAAA. Translating gives CASSFRGGGEK. The full CDR3 protein is CASSFRGGGEKLFF.

This clone was observed many times. The read halts 3 residues ahead of the CDR3 end, with the missing end drawn from the germline J gene. The V gene is TRBV20-1, the J gene TRBJ1-1, with 8 bases aligning to TRBD1. J lost 5 bases, V lost 5 bases, and 16 bases had no gene match. This CDR3 has 16 amino acids. Germline CDR1 DFQATT, CDR2 SNEGSKA (reference sequence). Partial CDR3 DNA: TGCAGTGCTCGGGAAACAGGGGGTATTCGGCGGACTGAA. This codes for CSARETGGIRRTE. The whole CDR3 protein is CSARETGGIRRTEAFF.

This clone has ten or more counts. The sequence runs out 3 residues before the end of the CDR3; the remainder is reconstructed from the germline J gene. The J gene is TRBJ1-2, the V gene TRBV30; 9 positions agree with TRBD1. The length of the CDR3 is 13 residues. Looked up from germline, CDR1 is GTSNPN and CDR2 is SVGIG (reference sequence). The CDR3 DNA, read in part, is TGTGCCTGGAGTGTAGAGACAGGGGGAGGC. The encoded protein is CAWSVETGGG. The CDR3 as a whole reads CAWSVETGGGYTF.

This clone has a count of ten or more. Coverage ceases 3 residues before the CDR3 finishes, and the germline J gene fills in the end. This sequence joins TRBV2 and TRBJ2-1, with 8 bases identical to TRBD2. J was trimmed by 2 bases and V by 7 bases; bases with no gene match: 10. Germline CDR1 is SNHLY and CDR2 is FYNNEI. The CDR3 loop spans 16 amino acids. The sequenced part of the CDR3 DNA is TGTGCCAGCACTAGGAGCGGGGGTTTAACCTACAATGAG. This sequence encodes CASTRSGGLTYNE. The complete CDR3 protein is CASTRSGGLTYNEQFF. The variable domain in full, completed from reference TRBV2 and TRBJ2-1, reads EPEVTQTPSHQVTQMGQEVILRCVPISNHLYFYWYRQILGQKVEFLVSFYNNEISEKSEIFDDQFSVERPDGSNFTLKIRSTKLEDSAMYFCASTRSGGLTYNEQFFGPGTRLTVL.

Ten or more counts support this clone. The read terminates 3 residues ahead of where the CDR3 ends, so the germline J gene completes it. J is TRBJ2-1 and V is TRBV19; maybe TRBD2 (5 bases). Germline V gene lookup returns CDR1 LNHDA and CDR2 SQIVND (reference sequence). Trimming took 3 bases from V and 3 from J, leaving 12 bases between them. The CDR3 runs to 15 residues. CDR3 DNA, as far as it was read: TGTGCCAGTAGTATCGGCCGGGGTTACTACAATGAG. Translated, it gives CASSIGRGYYNE. The whole CDR3 sequence reads CASSIGRGYYNEQFF.

This clone was seen many times. The read falls 3 residues short of the CDR3 end, and the missing part is taken from the germline J gene. The chain couples TRBV9 to TRBJ2-7; 10 nucleotides agree with TRBD2. The ends lost 5 bases at V and 3 bases at J; junction bases unmatched: 14. There are 17 residues in the CDR3. Germline assignment: CDR1 SGDLS and CDR2 YYNGEE. Here the CDR3 reads CASSPFVSGGAFYEQYF. The part of the CDR3 DNA that was read is TGTGCCAGCAGTCCCTTCGTGAGCGGGGGGGCCTTCTACGAG.

This clone was recorded many times. The DNA ends 3 residues before the CDR3 does, and the rest of the CDR3 is filled in from the germline J gene. The V call is TRBV2, the J call TRBJ1-6; weak D call: TRBD1 (5 bases). The CDR3 has 15 residues. The germline gives CDR1 SNHLY, CDR2 FYNNEI. The germline V and J ends were trimmed by 8 bases and 5 bases, with 16 bases remaining between them. Here the CDR3 reads CASGAQGDNNSPLHF. CDR3 bases read: TGTGCCAGCGGGGCCCAGGGAGATAATAATTCACCC.

This clone was counted ten times or more. The read terminates 3 residues ahead of where the CDR3 ends, so the germline J gene completes it. The chain employs TRBV20-1 and TRBJ2-1; 9 bases agree with TRBD2. J was trimmed by 8 bases and V by 5 bases; bases with no gene match: 16. The germline CDR1 and CDR2 sequences are DFQATT and SNEGSKA (reference sequence). The CDR3 sequence is 16 residues long. The CDR3 sequence is CSARKIAGVFGDEQFF. The part of the CDR3 DNA that was read is TGCAGTGCTCGGAAAATAGCGGGAGTGTTCGGAGATGAG.

Ten or more counts support this clone. The read terminates 3 residues before the CDR3 end, so the remaining end is supplied by the germline J gene. J is TRBJ1-2 and V is TRBV19; D is unclear. Between the trimmed V and J ends, which lost 3 bases and 0 bases, there was a span of 17 bases. The CDR3 is made up of 17 amino acids. Germline V gene lookup returns CDR1 LNHDA and CDR2 SQIVND (reference sequence). The CDR3: CASSIYLGFRTNYGYTF. CDR3 bases read: TGTGCCAGTAGTATCTACCTTGGTTTCCGTACTAACTATGGC.

This clone came up many times. Sequencing ends 3 residues short of the CDR3 end; the germline J gene provides the rest. This sequence joins TRBV7-9 and TRBJ2-1; D perhaps matches TRBD1 (6 bases). CDR1 and CDR2 from the germline V gene are SEHNR and FQNEAQ (reference sequence). Trimming cost V 5 bases and J 4 bases, with 15 bases left between them. CDR3 length: 15 residues. The CDR3 is CASSPGQGRYNEQFF. The covered CDR3 bases are TGTGCCAGCAGCCCCGGGCAGGGGAGATACAATGAG.

This clone was observed many times. The read falls 3 residues short of the CDR3 end, and the missing part is taken from the germline J gene. This chain joins TRBV7-2 and TRBJ1-5; 7 nucleotides align to TRBD1. With 5 bases clipped from V and 0 bases from J, the junction kept 4 bases outside the gene matches. The germline V gene has CDR1 SGHTA and CDR2 FQGNSA. The CDR3 has 15 residues. CDR3 sequence reads: CASSVYRGSNQPQHF. The CDR3 bases that were read are TGTGCCAGCAGCGTCTACAGGGGTAGCAATCAGCCC. The full variable domain, in which reference TRBV7-2 and TRBJ1-5 provide the parts outside the CDR3, is GAGVSQSPSNKVTEKGKDVELRCDPISGHTALYWYRQSLGQGLEFLIYFQGNSAPDKSGLPSDRFSAERTGGSVSTLTIQRTQQEDSAVYLCASSVYRGSNQPQHFGDGTRLSIL.

This clone was seen ten or more times. Read sequence stops 3 residues before the CDR3 end, and the germline J gene provides the missing end. This chain connects TRBV7-2 to TRBJ1-5; 7 bases fit TRBD1. Germline CDR1 and CDR2: SGHTA and FQGNSA. The CDR3 length is 13 residues. Trimming took 5 bases from V and 5 from J; bases not matched to a gene: 3. The CDR3 protein is CASSTRGDQPQHF. The DNA read from the CDR3 is TGTGCCAGCAGCACCAGGGGGGATCAGCCC.

In its sample, this clone was seen many times. The read finishes 3 residues shy of the CDR3 end, and the germline J gene is used to complete it. This chain links TRBV20-1 with TRBJ2-5; TRBD2 matches 12 bases. Germline CDR1 DFQATT, CDR2 SNEGSKA (reference sequence). The ends lost 2 bases at V and 3 bases at J; junction bases unmatched: 10. There are 17 residues in the CDR3. The DNA read from the CDR3 is TGCAGTGCTAGAAAAGCCCGACTAGCGGGAGTGAAAGAGACC. It codes for CSARKARLAGVKET. The complete CDR3 sequence is CSARKARLAGVKETQYF.

This clone was seen at least ten times. The CDR3 end falls 3 residues outside the read, so it is completed with the germline J gene. The chain links TRBV5-4 to TRBJ2-7, with D perhaps matching TRBD1 (6 bases). CDR3 length: 14 residues. V lost 3 bases and J 2 bases, leaving 12 bases between the germline ends. Per the germline V gene, CDR1 is SGHNT and CDR2 is YYREEE (reference sequence). The sequenced CDR3 bases are TGTGCCAGCAGCTATCAGGACAGACCCTACGAG. This gives the protein CASSYQDRPYE. The CDR3, in full, reads CASSYQDRPYEQYF. The full variable domain, in which reference TRBV5-4 and TRBJ2-7 provide the parts outside the CDR3, is ETGVTQSPTHLIKTRGQQVTLRCSSQSGHNTVSWYQQALGQGPQFIFQYYREEENGRGNFPPRFSGLQFPNYSSELNVNALELDDSALYLCASSYQDRPYEQYFGPGTRLTVT.

This clone was found many times. The CDR3 extends 3 residues past the end of the read, so its final part is completed from the germline J gene. This rearrangement joins TRBV19 to TRBJ2-2; 9 nucleotides agree with TRBD2. Germline CDR1 and CDR2: LNHDA and SQIVND (reference sequence). This CDR3 region has 16 residues. V lost 3 bases to trimming and J lost 4 bases; unmatched junction nucleotides: 6. Incomplete CDR3 DNA: TGTGCCAGTAGTATGGCGGGAGGGATCGCCACCGGGGAG. It specifies CASSMAGGIATGE. The entire CDR3 sequence reads CASSMAGGIATGELFF. The full variable domain, completed using reference TRBV19 and TRBJ2-2, is DGGITQSPKYLFRKEGQNVTLSCEQNLNHDAMYWYRQDPGQGLRLIYYSQIVNDFQKGDIAEGYSVSREKKESFPLTVTSAQKNPTAFYLCASSMAGGIATGELFFGEGSRLTVL.

This clone was seen repeatedly, ten times or more. The read stops 3 residues short of the end of the CDR3; the missing end is completed from the germline J gene. The rearrangement joins TRBV5-1 to TRBJ1-2, with TRBD1 identical over 7 bases. Germline V gene sequence: CDR1 SGHRS, CDR2 YFSETQ. V lost 3 bases to trimming and J lost 6 bases; unmatched junction nucleotides: 11. The CDR3 consists of 15 residues. CDR3 residues: CASSSETGRFDGYTF. The covered CDR3 bases are TGCGCCAGCAGCTCAGAGACAGGGAGGTTCGATGGC.

This clone has at least ten counts. The sequence runs out 3 residues before the end of the CDR3; the remainder is reconstructed from the germline J gene. The chain combines TRBV2 with TRBJ1-2; TRBD1 might be the D (5 bases). This CDR3 has 14 residues. Germline values: CDR1 SNHLY, CDR2 FYNNEI. V was trimmed by 5 bases and J by 5 bases, leaving 15 bases between them. CDR3 in amino acids: CASSPGYLSYGYTF. The CDR3 bases that were read are TGTGCCAGCAGTCCAGGGTATTTGTCGTATGGC.